This T cell receptor beta chain was obtained from a study of cytomegalovirus exposure and HLA in healthy donors. Only one count was recorded for this clone. Sequenced by immunoSEQ multiplex PCR; TCRdb stores in-frame clones only, minus some. The data hold 60,000 to 65,000 clones, with almost 97% observed a single time. Germline CDR1 is MNHEY and CDR2 is SMNVEV (reference sequence). This CDR3 contains 17 residues. V lost 0 bases, J lost 0 bases, and 13 bases lay in between. Material for sequencing was PBMCs. J is TRBJ2-3 and V is TRBV27, with D uncertain. The source of this sequence is a woman under 30 in good health and CMV-seronegative. CDR3 residues: CASSLSGGTLSTDTQYF. The CDR3 bases are TGTGCCAGCAGTTTATCCGGCGGAACTCTTAGCACAGATACGCAGTATTTT.